This T cell receptor (beta chain) comes out of a study of chemoradiotherapy in HPV16-positive cancers. For the study at large: A couple of HPV16-positive patients' cells yielded candidate HPV-specific clones and common motifs.

Study results and caveats: For HPV16-positive patients, expanding HPV-responsive T cells associated with longer recurrence-free survival. Candidate HPV-specific clones and E7-related TCR motifs grew in tumor during treatment.

Notes on this clone: Its antigen is not identified.

Clones were read by immunoSEQ multiplex PCR, and TCRdb kept only the in-frame ones, dropping some. The sample consists of some 70,000 clones, 88% of them appearing once. Sequenced material: blood, taken from a patient who underwent chemoradiotherapy. The receptor comes from a human donor with HPV-associated anogenital cancer.

CDR3 sequence (DNA): TGTGCCAGCTCACCTGTTTCTAGCGGGAGGGCCCAAAATGAGCAGTTCTTC. This translates into CASSPVSSGRAQNEQFF. This chain links TRBV18 with TRBJ2-1, with TRBD2 matching 12 bases. The CDR3 has 17 amino acids. CDR1 and CDR2 (germline): KGHSH, LQKENI. The trim removed 3 bases at V and 7 bases at J, leaving 10 bases unmatched.